This TCR beta chain was identified during a study of blood T cell repertoires in COVID-19. Study in general: The cDNA or gDNA used as material had been derived from T cells, B-cell-depleted T cells, or PBMCs.

Per the germline V gene, CDR1 is MNHEY and CDR2 is SVGAGI. J was trimmed by 5 bases and V by 7 bases; bases with no gene match: 7. This CDR3 is 14 amino acids long. Authors' methods: Amplification of reference gene primers provided the estimated nucleated cell counts. Assay: immunoSEQ multiplex PCR; the TCRdb copy retains only in-frame clones and omits some. V and J calls and clone size are as listed in that table; D and trimming were resolved from the DNA. Among roughly 100,000 clones listed, roughly 85% were seen once. The chain uses TRBV6-5 and TRBJ2-5; 10 bases are shared with TRBD1. The clonotype comes from a man over 45 with active COVID-19. The sample consisted of peripheral blood. Here the CDR3 reads CASNDRGRIETQYF. The CDR3 DNA follows: TGTGCCAGCAACGACAGGGGGCGCATCGAGACCCAGTACTTC.